One sample yielded the 23 T cell receptor beta chains listed below, sequenced in a study of control samples from healthy donors and cancer patients. TCRdb keeps only in-frame clones here, not all; method: immunoSEQ multiplex PCR. Of approximately 110,000 clones listed, roughly 90% were seen once; the top ten hold around 17%. The sample consisted of blood. Receptors originate from a woman aged 45-65 years in good health.

The genes are TRBV6-6 and TRBJ2-1; 7 positions agree with TRBD2. The CDR3 length is 13 residues. J lost 7 bases, V lost 6 bases, and 6 bases had no gene match. The V gene's germline CDR1 is MNHNY and CDR2 SVGAGI (reference sequence). The CDR3 DNA sequence: TGTGCCAGCAGCAACATCGGGGGGAATGAGCAGTTCTTC. It codes for CASSNIGGNEQFF.

The chain links TRBV24-1 to TRBJ2-1; the match to TRBD2 covers 7 bases. Germline V gives CDR1 KGHDR, CDR2 SFDVKD. The CDR3 extends over 18 amino acids. V shed 5 bases, J shed 0 bases, and the junction held 12 bases outside the gene matches. CDR3 sequence: CATSALGGSFSSYNEQFF. CDR3 bases: TGTGCCACCAGTGCCTTGGGGGGGAGTTTTAGCTCCTACAATGAGCAGTTCTTC.

This sequence joins TRBV20-1 and TRBJ1-6, with D tentatively TRBD1 (5 bases). The CDR3 contains 19 residues. Germline CDR1 and CDR2: DFQATT and SNEGSKA (reference sequence). V was cut by 3 bases and J by 8 bases, with 29 bases left in between. CDR3 bases: TGCAGTGCTAGTGATGCGGCCCCCCAACTAGGGGTTCGACATTCACCCCTCCACTTT. Translating it yields CSASDAAPQLGVRHSPLHF.

This clone has a handful of counts. V is TRBV12-3 or TRBV12-4 and J is TRBJ1-2; D not certain. This CDR3 comprises 12 residues. Trimming stripped 6 bases from V and 4 bases from J, with 9 bases between. The CDR3 sequence: CASRGSGYGYTF. The CDR3 region has the DNA TGTGCCAGCAGAGGGTCTGGCTATGGCTACACCTTC.

V usage is TRBV4-1 and J usage is TRBJ2-3; no clear D. The CDR3 sequence is 11 residues long. Germline V CDR1 and CDR2: MGHRA, YSYEKL. Between the trimmed V and J ends, which lost 3 bases and 5 bases, there was a span of 3 bases. CDR3 protein: CASSQEDTQYF. Here the CDR3 DNA reads TGCGCCAGCAGCCAGGAAGATACGCAGTATTTT.

The gene calls are TRBV7-3 and TRBJ2-3; D unclear. CDR1 and CDR2 from the germline V gene are SGHTA and FQGTGA. The germline V and J ends were trimmed by 5 bases and 4 bases, with 10 bases remaining between them. There are 13 residues in the CDR3. Here the CDR3 reads CASSPIVPDTQYF. The CDR3, as DNA: TGTGCCAGCAGCCCAATCGTCCCAGATACGCAGTATTTT.

This clone was detected a few times. The chain employs TRBV4-1 and TRBJ1-5, with TRBD1 matching over 8 bases. The germline V gene encodes CDR1 MGHRA and CDR2 YSYEKL. The length of the CDR3 is 14 residues. V lost 4 bases to trimming and J lost 7 bases; unmatched junction nucleotides: 6. CDR3 sequence: CASSLGQGGQPQHF. In DNA form, the CDR3 reads TGCGCCAGCAGCCTCGGACAGGGCGGGCAGCCCCAGCATTTT.

The J gene is TRBJ2-7, the V gene TRBV5-3, with D maybe TRBD1 (5 bases). TRBV5-3 is an ORF, with its function uncertain. The CDR3 length is 14 residues. The ends were cut back, 4 bases at V and 2 bases at J, with 13 bases in the middle. Here the CDR3 reads CARSGRQRTYEQYF. The CDR3 nucleotides read TGTGCCAGAAGCGGACGACAGCGTACCTACGAGCAGTACTTC.

The chain couples TRBV19 to TRBJ1-6, with TRBD1 matching 8 bases. This CDR3 spans 17 amino acids. Germline-derived CDR1 and CDR2 are LNHDA and SQIVND (reference sequence). The J segment lost 0 bases and the V segment lost 5 bases, leaving 6 bases of the junction unmatched. The CDR3 bases are TGTGCCAGTAGTGCCCCGACAGGGGACTCCTATAATTCACCCCTCCACTTT. It codes for CASSAPTGDSYNSPLHF.

The chain joins TRBV10-3 to TRBJ1-2, with D hard to call. The germline V gene has CDR1 ENHRY and CDR2 SYGVKD. The CDR3 contains 12 residues. With 8 bases removed from V and 6 bases from J, the gap between germline ends came to 13 bases. The CDR3 nucleotides are TGTGCCATCTCACCGGGATCCCATGGCTACACCTTC. Its translation: CAISPGSHGYTF.

V and J are TRBV27 and TRBJ1-2; D gene ambiguous. In germline, CDR1 is MNHEY, CDR2 SMNVEV (reference sequence). V was clipped by 4 bases and J by 5 bases, with 20 bases between them. There are 16 residues in the CDR3. The CDR3 DNA sequence: TGTGCCAGCAGTTCGGTCGGGAGGTCCTCGGTATATGGCTACACCTTC. Protein sequence: CASSSVGRSSVYGYTF.

The chain recombines TRBV11-2 with TRBJ2-7; 8 nucleotides align to TRBD2. This CDR3 is built from 15 residues. Germline CDR1 SGHAT, CDR2 FQNNGV. J gave up 1 base and V 0 bases, and 2 bases lay outside the gene matches. CDR3 sequence reads: CASSLEAGGSYEQYF. CDR3 nucleotide sequence: TGTGCCAGCAGCTTAGAGGCGGGGGGATCCTACGAGCAGTACTTC.

J is TRBJ2-3 and V is TRBV14; D perhaps matches TRBD1 (7 bases). The V and J ends lost 0 bases and 5 bases respectively, with 12 bases between them. This CDR3 comprises 15 residues. Germline V lookup: CDR1 SGHDN, CDR2 FVKESK. DNA of the CDR3: TGTGCCAGCAGCCAAGATCGGAGGGGGCTAGATACGCAGTATTTT. It specifies CASSQDRRGLDTQYF.

V gene TRBV20-1 combines with J gene TRBJ2-3, with 9 bases identical to TRBD2. Germline loops: CDR1 DFQATT, CDR2 SNEGSKA (reference sequence). The CDR3 is 19 residues long. Trimming removed 3 bases from V and 1 base from J; junction bases left unmatched: 17. CDR3 coding DNA: TGCAGTGCTAGTAATCCCCTAGCGGGGTTATTTAGGGGCACAGATACGCAGTATTTT. Its translation: CSASNPLAGLFRGTDTQYF.

The gene calls are TRBV20-1 and TRBJ1-1, with D perhaps matching TRBD1 (5 bases). The CDR3 spans 14 residues. Germline V gene lookup returns CDR1 DFQATT and CDR2 SNEGSKA (reference sequence). V shed 3 bases and J shed 1 base, with 12 bases lying between them. DNA of the CDR3: TGCAGTGCTAGTACTGGGACTAGGAACACTGAAGCTTTCTTT. This translates into CSASTGTRNTEAFF.

The sample holds one count of this clone. This rearrangement joins TRBV15 to TRBJ2-1; D possibly corresponds to TRBD2 (6 bases). The germline CDR1 and CDR2 sequences are LNHNV and YYDKDF (reference sequence). The CDR3 loop spans 19 amino acids. Trimming pared 0 bases from V and 0 bases from J, leaving 18 bases between. The CDR3 nucleotides read TGTGCCACCAGCAGAGATGGCCTGAGGCGGGATAGCTCCTACAATGAGCAGTTCTTC. Amino acids: CATSRDGLRRDSSYNEQFF.

This rearrangement joins TRBV29-1 to TRBJ2-3; unclear D gene. Trimming removed 7 bases at V and 0 bases at J, with 2 bases between. This CDR3 contains 10 residues. From germline, CDR1 is SQVTM and CDR2 ANQGSEA. This CDR3 reads CSGSTDTQYF. For the CDR3, the DNA is TGCAGCGGCAGCACAGATACGCAGTATTTT.

This clone was seen more than once but under ten times. The chain combines TRBV28 with TRBJ2-2; D might be TRBD2 (7 bases). The germline V and J ends were trimmed by 10 bases and 2 bases, with 23 bases remaining between them. The CDR3 covers 17 residues. The germline V gene has CDR1 MDHEN and CDR2 SYDVKM. CDR3 in amino acids: CAILPSPGEGNTGELFF. The CDR3 DNA reads as TGTGCCATCCTTCCCTCACCAGGGGAGGGAAACACCGGGGAGCTGTTTTTT.

The chain recombines TRBV20-1 with TRBJ2-5; D is undetermined. The length of the CDR3 is 11 residues. CDR1 DFQATT and CDR2 SNEGSKA come from the germline V gene (reference sequence). V was clipped by 6 bases and J by 5 bases, with 10 bases between them. In DNA, the CDR3 is TGCAGTGCCCTGTTTGGGGAGACCCAGTACTTC. This sequence encodes CSALFGETQYF.

This chain connects TRBV2 to TRBJ1-3; possibly TRBD1 for D (5 bases). CDR1 is SNHLY, CDR2 FYNNEI, per germline. This CDR3 contains 15 residues. The V end lost 6 bases, the J end lost 0 bases, and 12 bases lay between the germline ends. CDR3 nucleotides: TGTGCCAGCAGACTAGGACACAACTCTGGAAACACCATATATTTT. Translating gives CASRLGHNSGNTIYF.

V and J are TRBV5-1 and TRBJ2-2; D might be TRBD1 (6 bases). V lost 4 bases, J lost 5 bases, and 9 bases lay in between. The CDR3 sequence is 13 residues long. Germline V CDR1 and CDR2: SGHRS, YFSETQ. Written as DNA, the CDR3 is TGCGCCAGCAGCAGCGGACAGACCGGGGAGCTGTTTTTT. Its protein product is CASSSGQTGELFF.

This clone was seen a handful of times. The genes are TRBV7-6 and TRBJ2-1; 13 bases match TRBD2. J was trimmed by 2 bases and V by 5 bases; bases with no gene match: 3. CDR3 size: 16 residues. The germline gives CDR1 SGHVS, CDR2 FNYEAQ. CDR3 DNA sequence: TGTGCCAGCAGCCCTACTAGCGGGAGGGCCTACAATGAGCAGTTCTTC. Residues: CASSPTSGRAYNEQFF.

This chain joins TRBV19 and TRBJ2-5, with 11 positions matching TRBD2. V was pared by 0 bases and J by 4 bases, with 7 bases of the junction left unmatched. The germline V gene encodes CDR1 LNHDA and CDR2 SQIVND (reference sequence). The CDR3 contains 17 residues. CDR3 amino acids: CASSIDLLAGAGETQYF. The CDR3 DNA is TGTGCCAGTAGTATAGATCTACTAGCGGGGGCGGGAGAGACCCAGTACTTC.